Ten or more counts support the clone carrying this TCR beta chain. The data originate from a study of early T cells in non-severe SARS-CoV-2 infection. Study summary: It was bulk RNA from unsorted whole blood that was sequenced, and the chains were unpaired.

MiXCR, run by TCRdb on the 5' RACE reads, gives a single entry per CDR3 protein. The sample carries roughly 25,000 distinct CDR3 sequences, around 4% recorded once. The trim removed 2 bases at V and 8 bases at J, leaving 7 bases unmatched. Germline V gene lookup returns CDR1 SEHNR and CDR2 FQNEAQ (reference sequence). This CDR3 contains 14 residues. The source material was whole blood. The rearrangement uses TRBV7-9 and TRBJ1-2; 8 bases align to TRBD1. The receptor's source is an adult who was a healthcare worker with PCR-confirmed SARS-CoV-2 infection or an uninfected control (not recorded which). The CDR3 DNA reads TGTGCCAGCAGCTTATCAGGGGGCCTGGGAGGCTACACCTTC. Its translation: CASSLSGGLGGYTF.